The entry below describes one TCR beta chain. This specimen belongs to a study of blood T cell repertoires in COVID-19. Study in general: Donors in the United States, Italy and Spain gave samples during acute or convalescent COVID-19. PBMCs, B-cell-depleted T cells, or T cells were the source of the cDNA or gDNA that made up the material.

How the authors handled the data: By means of reference gene primer amplification, nucleated cell counts were estimated. Clones were sequenced by immunoSEQ multiplex PCR, and TCRdb holds only the in-frame ones, with some missing. The DNA gave D and trimming, while V, J and clone size come from that table. The table lists 400,000 to 550,000 clones, around 89% of them singletons. Sequencing used peripheral blood. The receptor was isolated from a woman in her 30s with acute or convalescent COVID-19.

This CDR3 is CASRTTRIEQFF. The CDR3 region has the DNA TGCGCCAGCAGGACCACTAGGATTGAGCAGTTCTTC. The chain carries TRBV10-2 and TRBJ2-1, with a possible D match to TRBD2 (5 bases). Looked up from germline, CDR1 is WSHSY and CDR2 is SAAADI. The V end lost 6 bases, the J end lost 9 bases, and 12 bases lay between the germline ends. The CDR3 has 12 residues.